The clone carrying this T cell receptor (beta chain) has a count of ten or more. The CDR3 covers 13 residues. Trimming removed 0 bases from V and 4 bases from J, with 7 bases in between. The germline gives CDR1 DFQATT, CDR2 SNEGSKA (reference sequence). The data were taken from a study of T cells after yellow fever vaccination. Whole-study context: In the case of low-cell-number fractions, SMART-Seq v4 Ultra Low Input was used for preparation.

Researchers made TCR cDNA using 5'RACE template switching, and this step added a universal primer site and UMIs. TCRdb independently ran MiXCR on the 5' RACE reads; one entry per CDR3 protein. In the table there are approximately 27,000 distinct CDR3 sequences, 4.5% to 7% of which are singletons. Overall study findings and caveats: The authors detected almost none of the vaccine-responding clonotypes in sorted memory subsets on day 0. Re-detected after boosting: most primary clones, more than 95% of CD4 and 88% of CD8.

The sample consisted of PBMCs, either bulk or a sorted T-cell subset (CD4+, CD8+, memory, or dextramer-sorted; not recorded which), taken 15 days after the yellow fever booster vaccination. The receptor was isolated from a man younger than 40 who received the YFV17D yellow fever vaccine. This chain joins TRBV20-1 and TRBJ1-5; no definite D call. In DNA form, the CDR3 reads TGCAGTGCTAGAGAGGGCACAAATCAGCCCCAGCATTTT. It yields the protein CSAREGTNQPQHF.